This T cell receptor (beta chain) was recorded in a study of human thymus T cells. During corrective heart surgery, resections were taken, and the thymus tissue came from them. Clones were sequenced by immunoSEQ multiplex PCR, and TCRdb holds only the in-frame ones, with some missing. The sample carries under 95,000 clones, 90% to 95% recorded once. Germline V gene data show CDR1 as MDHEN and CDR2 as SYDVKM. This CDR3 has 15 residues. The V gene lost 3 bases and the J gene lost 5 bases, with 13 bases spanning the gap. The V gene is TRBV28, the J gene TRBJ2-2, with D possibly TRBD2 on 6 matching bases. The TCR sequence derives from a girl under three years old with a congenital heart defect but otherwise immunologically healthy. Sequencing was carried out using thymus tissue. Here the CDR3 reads CASSFQGGITGELFF. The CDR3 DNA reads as TGTGCCAGCAGTTTTCAGGGCGGGATTACCGGGGAGCTGTTTTTT.